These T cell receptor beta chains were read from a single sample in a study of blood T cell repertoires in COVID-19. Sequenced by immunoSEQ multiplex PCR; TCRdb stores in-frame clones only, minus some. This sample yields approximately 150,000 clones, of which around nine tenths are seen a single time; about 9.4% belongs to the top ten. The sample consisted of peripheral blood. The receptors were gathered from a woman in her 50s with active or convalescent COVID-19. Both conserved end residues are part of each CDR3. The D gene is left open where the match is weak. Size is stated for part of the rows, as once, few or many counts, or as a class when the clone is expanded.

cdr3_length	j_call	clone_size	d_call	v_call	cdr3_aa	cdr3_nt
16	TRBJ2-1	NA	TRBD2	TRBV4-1	CASSPGLAGAVAEQFF	TGCGCCAGCAGCCCGGGACTAGCGGGAGCGGTGGCTGAGCAGTTCTTC
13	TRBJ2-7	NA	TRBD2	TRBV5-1	CASSLAGGPEQYF	TGCGCCAGCAGCTTGGCGGGAGGGCCCGAGCAGTACTTC
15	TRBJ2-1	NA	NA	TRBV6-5	CASSLTESSYNEQFF	TGTGCCAGCAGTTTGACGGAGAGCTCCTACAATGAGCAGTTCTTC
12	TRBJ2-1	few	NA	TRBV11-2	CASSQLGRRQFF	TGTGCCAGCAGCCAACTTGGGAGGAGGCAGTTCTTC
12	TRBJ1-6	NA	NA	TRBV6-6	CASNQQDSPLHF	TGTGCCAGCAATCAACAGGATTCACCCCTCCACTTT
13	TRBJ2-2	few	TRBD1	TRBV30	CAMGQVVTGELFF	TGTGCCATGGGACAGGTCGTGACCGGGGAGCTGTTTTTT
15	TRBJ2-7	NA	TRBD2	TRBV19	CASSPLVAGVYEQYF	TGTGCCAGTAGTCCGCTGGTTGCGGGGGTCTACGAGCAGTACTTC
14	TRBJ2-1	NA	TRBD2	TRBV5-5	CASVAGGSYNEQFF	TGTGCCAGCGTAGCGGGGGGCTCCTACAATGAGCAGTTCTTC
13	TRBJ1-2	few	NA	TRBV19	CASSTQGYYGYTF	TGTGCCAGTAGTACTCAGGGATACTATGGCTACACCTTC
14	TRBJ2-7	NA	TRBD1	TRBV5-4	CASSLARDSYEQYF	TGTGCCAGCAGCTTGGCCAGGGACAGCTACGAGCAGTACTTC
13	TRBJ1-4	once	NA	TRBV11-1	CASSSFDRSGLFF	TGTGCCAGCAGCTCGTTCGACAGGTCTGGACTGTTTTTT
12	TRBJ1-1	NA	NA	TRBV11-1	CASSFGLDEAFF	TGTGCCAGCAGCTTCGGACTGGATGAAGCTTTCTTT
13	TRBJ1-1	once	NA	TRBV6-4	CASSETGITEAFF	TGTGCCAGCAGTGAGACAGGCATTACTGAAGCTTTCTTT
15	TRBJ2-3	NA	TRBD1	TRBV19	CATSGTGGSTDTQYF	TGTGCCACCTCCGGGACAGGGGGGAGCACAGATACGCAGTATTTT
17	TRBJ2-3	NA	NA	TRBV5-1	CASSLAPARESTDTQYF	TGCGCCAGCAGCTTGGCCCCCGCCAGGGAAAGCACAGATACGCAGTATTTT
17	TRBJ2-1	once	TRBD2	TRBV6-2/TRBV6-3	CASSYSSRGGPGNEQFF	TGTGCCAGCAGTTACTCGAGTCGGGGGGGCCCAGGAAATGAGCAGTTCTTC
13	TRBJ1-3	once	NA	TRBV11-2	CASSPVSGNTIYF	TGTGCCAGCAGCCCGGTCTCTGGAAACACCATATATTTT
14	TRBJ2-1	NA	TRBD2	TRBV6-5	CASRGLAGGNEQFF	TGTGCCAGCAGGGGACTAGCGGGGGGAAATGAGCAGTTCTTC
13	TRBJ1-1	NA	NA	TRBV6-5	CASTETPNTEAFF	TGTGCCAGCACGGAGACCCCGAACACTGAAGCTTTCTTT
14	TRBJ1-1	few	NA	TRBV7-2	CASSPEGQNTEAFF	TGTGCCAGCAGCCCAGAGGGACAGAACACTGAAGCTTTCTTT
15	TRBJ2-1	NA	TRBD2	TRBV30	CAHLNAAGGSNEQFF	TGTGCCCACCTTAATGCAGCGGGGGGAAGCAATGAGCAGTTCTTC
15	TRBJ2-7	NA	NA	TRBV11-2	CASSLDRGSSYEQYF	TGTGCCAGCAGCTTAGATCGGGGGAGCTCCTACGAGCAGTACTTC
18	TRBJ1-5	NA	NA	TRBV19	CASSIPSVGGDSNQPQHF	TGTGCCAGTAGTATCCCATCGGTAGGAGGCGATAGCAATCAGCCCCAGCATTTT
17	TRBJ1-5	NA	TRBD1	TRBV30	CAWSLPWDRGGNQPQHF	TGTGCCTGGAGTCTACCTTGGGACAGGGGAGGCAATCAGCCCCAGCATTTT
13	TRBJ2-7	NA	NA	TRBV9	CASSPLAAYEQYF	TGTGCCAGCAGCCCTTTGGCAGCCTACGAGCAGTACTTC
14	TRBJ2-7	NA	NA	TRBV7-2	CASSLARDVYEQYF	TGTGCCAGCAGCTTAGCGCGGGACGTCTACGAGCAGTACTTC
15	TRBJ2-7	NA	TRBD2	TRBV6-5	CASSSLTSGEYEQYF	TGTGCCAGCAGTTCGTTGACTAGCGGGGAATACGAGCAGTACTTC
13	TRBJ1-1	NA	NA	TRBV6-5	CASRAQLNTEAFF	TGTGCCAGCAGAGCACAGCTGAACACTGAAGCTTTCTTT
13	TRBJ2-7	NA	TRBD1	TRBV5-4	CASSWDRVREQYF	TGTGCCAGCAGCTGGGACAGGGTGCGGGAGCAGTACTTC
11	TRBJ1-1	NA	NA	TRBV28	CASSLDTEAFF	TGTGCCAGCAGCCTCGACACTGAAGCTTTCTTT
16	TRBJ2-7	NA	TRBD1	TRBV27	CASTQVGLQGSYEQYF	TGTGCCAGCACGCAGGTTGGGCTACAGGGGTCCTACGAGCAGTACTTC
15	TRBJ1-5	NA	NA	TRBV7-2	CASSLREVSNQPQHF	TGTGCCAGCAGCTTAAGGGAGGTGAGCAATCAGCCCCAGCATTTT
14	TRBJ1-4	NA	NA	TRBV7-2	CASSKGGTKEKLFF	TGTGCCAGCAGCAAAGGGGGAACGAAGGAAAAACTGTTTTTT
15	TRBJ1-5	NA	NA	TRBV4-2	CASSLSGDSNQPQHF	TGTGCCAGCAGCCTCTCGGGGGATAGCAATCAGCCCCAGCATTTT
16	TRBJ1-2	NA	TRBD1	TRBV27	CASSPLQGEGNYGYTF	TGTGCCAGCAGCCCACTACAGGGGGAGGGGAACTATGGCTACACCTTC
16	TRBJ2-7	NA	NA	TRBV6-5	CASSYSSQGSGYEQYF	TGTGCCAGCAGTTACTCATCACAGGGCTCGGGCTACGAGCAGTACTTC
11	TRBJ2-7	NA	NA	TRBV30	CAWSVSQFFVF	TGTGCCTGGAGTGTAAGTCAGTTTTTTGTCTTC
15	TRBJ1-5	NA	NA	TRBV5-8	CASSLQGFANQPQHF	TGTGCCAGCAGCCTACAGGGTTTTGCCAATCAGCCCCAGCATTTT
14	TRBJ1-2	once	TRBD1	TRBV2	CASRVNLGQDGYTF	TGTGCCAGCAGAGTCAACTTGGGACAGGATGGCTACACCTTC
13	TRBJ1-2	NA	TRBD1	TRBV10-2	CASSGGQGDGYTF	TGCGCCAGCAGTGGTGGACAGGGGGATGGCTACACCTTC
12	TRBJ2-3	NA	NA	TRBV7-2	CASSPGGDTQYF	TGTGCCAGCAGCCCCGGGGGAGATACGCAGTATTTT
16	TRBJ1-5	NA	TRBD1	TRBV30	CAWRSGGYYSNQPQHF	TGTGCCTGGAGATCAGGGGGTTACTATAGCAATCAGCCCCAGCATTTT
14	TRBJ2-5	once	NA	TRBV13	CASSPHGGRETQYF	TGTGCCAGCAGCCCTCACGGGGGAAGGGAGACCCAGTACTTC
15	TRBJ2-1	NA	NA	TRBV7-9	CASSPGSVHYNEQFF	TGTGCCAGCAGCCCGGGGTCCGTACACTACAATGAGCAGTTCTTC
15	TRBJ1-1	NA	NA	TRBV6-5	CASSYVEGMNTEAFF	TGTGCCAGCAGTTACGTGGAGGGGATGAACACTGAAGCTTTCTTT
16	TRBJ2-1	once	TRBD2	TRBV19	CASSITSGGVYNEQFF	TGTGCCAGTAGTATAACTAGCGGGGGGGTCTACAATGAGCAGTTCTTC
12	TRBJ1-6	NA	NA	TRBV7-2	CASSLVWTTLHF	TGTGCCAGCAGCTTAGTTTGGACAACCCTCCACTTT
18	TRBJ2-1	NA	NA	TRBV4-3	CASSQNPPRWSSSNEQFF	TGCGCCAGCAGCCAAAACCCCCCCCGGTGGAGTTCAAGCAATGAGCAGTTCTTC
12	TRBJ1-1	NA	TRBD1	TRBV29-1	CSVEDSTGGAFF	TGCAGCGTTGAAGACTCGACAGGGGGAGCTTTCTTT
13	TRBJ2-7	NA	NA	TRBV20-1	CSASLTGLYEQYF	TGCAGTGCTAGTTTAACAGGGCTATACGAGCAGTACTTC
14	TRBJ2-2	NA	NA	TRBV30	CAWSALLATGELFF	TGTGCCTGGAGTGCCCTGCTAGCGACCGGGGAGCTGTTTTTT
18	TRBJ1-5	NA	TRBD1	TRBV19	CASSDRASFPFSNQPQHF	TGTGCCAGCAGTGACAGGGCCAGTTTCCCTTTTAGCAATCAGCCCCAGCATTTT
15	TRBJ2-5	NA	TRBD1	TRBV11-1	CASSLDSGTGVSQYF	TGTGCCAGCAGCTTAGACTCGGGGACAGGGGTGTCCCAGTACTTC
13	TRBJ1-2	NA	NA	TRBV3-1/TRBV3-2	CASSPQGTLGYTF	TGTGCCAGCAGTCCCCAGGGAACTCTTGGCTACACCTTC
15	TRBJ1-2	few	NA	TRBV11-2	CASSSEPGVYYGYTF	TGTGCCAGCAGCTCGGAGCCCGGGGTTTACTATGGCTACACCTTC
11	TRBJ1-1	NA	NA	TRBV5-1	CASSAGGEAFF	TGCGCCAGCAGCGCCGGGGGTGAAGCTTTCTTT
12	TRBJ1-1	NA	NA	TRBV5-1	CASSQGNTEAFF	TGCGCCAGCTCCCAGGGGAACACTGAAGCTTTCTTT
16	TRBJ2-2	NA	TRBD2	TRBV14	CASSSYTGLTTGELFF	TGTGCCAGCAGCTCGTATACGGGACTAACCACCGGGGAGCTGTTTTTT
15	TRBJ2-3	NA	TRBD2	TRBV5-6	CASSHRGVGTDTQYF	TGTGCCAGCTCCCATCGGGGGGTGGGCACAGATACGCAGTATTTT